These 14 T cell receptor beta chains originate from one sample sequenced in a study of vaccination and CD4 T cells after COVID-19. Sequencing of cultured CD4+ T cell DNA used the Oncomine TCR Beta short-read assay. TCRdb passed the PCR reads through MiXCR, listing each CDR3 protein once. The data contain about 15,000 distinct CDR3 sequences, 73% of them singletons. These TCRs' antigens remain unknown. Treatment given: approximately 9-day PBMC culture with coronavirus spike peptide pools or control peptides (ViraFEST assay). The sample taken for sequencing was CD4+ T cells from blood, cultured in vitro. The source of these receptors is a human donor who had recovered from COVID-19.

The CDR3 sequence is CASSPNPGRGQETQYF. CDR3 DNA sequence: TGTGCCAGCAGCCCAAACCCAGGGCGTGGACAAGAGACCCAGTACTTC. The V and J genes are TRBV21-1 and TRBJ2-5; TRBD1 is taken as the D call from the table, unchecked against the DNA. TRBV21-1 has pseudogene status. The CDR3 is 16 residues long.

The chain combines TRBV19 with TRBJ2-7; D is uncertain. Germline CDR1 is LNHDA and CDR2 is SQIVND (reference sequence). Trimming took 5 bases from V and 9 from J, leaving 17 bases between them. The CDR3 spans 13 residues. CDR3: CASSLGPIYGQYF. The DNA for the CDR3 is TGTGCCAGTAGTCTGGGCCCGATCTATGGGCAGTACTTC.

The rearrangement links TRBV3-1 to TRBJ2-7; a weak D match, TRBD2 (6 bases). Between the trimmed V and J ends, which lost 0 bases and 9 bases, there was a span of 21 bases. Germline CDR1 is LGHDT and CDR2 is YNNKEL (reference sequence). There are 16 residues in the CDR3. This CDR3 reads CASSQDWKRLASVQYF. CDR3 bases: TGTGCCAGCAGCCAAGATTGGAAACGGCTAGCTAGCGTGCAGTACTTC.

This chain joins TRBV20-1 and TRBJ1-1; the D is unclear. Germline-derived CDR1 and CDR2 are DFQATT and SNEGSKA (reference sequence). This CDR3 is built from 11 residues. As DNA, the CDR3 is TGCAGGCGAGTCAGTCTCACTGAAGCTTTCTTT. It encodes CRRVSLTEAFF.

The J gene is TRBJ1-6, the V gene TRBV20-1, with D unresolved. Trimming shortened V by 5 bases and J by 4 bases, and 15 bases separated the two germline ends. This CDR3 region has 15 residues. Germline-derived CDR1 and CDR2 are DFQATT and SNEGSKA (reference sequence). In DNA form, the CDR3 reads TGCAGTGCTCCAAGACGGGATGAGTATAATTCACCCCTCCACTTT. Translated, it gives CSAPRRDEYNSPLHF.

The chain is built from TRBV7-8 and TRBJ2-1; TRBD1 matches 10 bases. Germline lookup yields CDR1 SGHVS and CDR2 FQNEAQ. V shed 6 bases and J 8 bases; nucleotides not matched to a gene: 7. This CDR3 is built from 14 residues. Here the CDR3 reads CASRTGTGVYEQFF. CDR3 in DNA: TGTGCCAGCAGAACCGGGACAGGGGTATATGAGCAGTTCTTC. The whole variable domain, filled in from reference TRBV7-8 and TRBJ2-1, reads GAGVSQSPRYKVAKRGQDVALRCDPISGHVSLFWYQQALGQGPEFLTYFQNEAQLDKSGLPSDRFFAERPEGSVSTLKIQRTQQEDSAVYLCASRTGTGVYEQFFGPGTRLTVL.

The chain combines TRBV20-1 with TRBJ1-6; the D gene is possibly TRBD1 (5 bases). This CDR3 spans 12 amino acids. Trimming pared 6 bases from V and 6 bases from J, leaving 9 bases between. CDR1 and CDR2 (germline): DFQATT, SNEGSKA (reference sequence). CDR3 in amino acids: CSARDLNSPLHF. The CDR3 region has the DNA TGCAGTGCGCGGGACCTTAATTCACCCCTCCACTTT.

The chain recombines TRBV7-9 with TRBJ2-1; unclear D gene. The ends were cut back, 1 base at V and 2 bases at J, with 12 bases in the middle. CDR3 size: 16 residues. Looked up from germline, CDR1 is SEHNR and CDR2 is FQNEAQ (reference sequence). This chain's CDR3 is CASSLGWQLTYNEQFF. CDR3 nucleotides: TGTGCCAGCAGCTTAGGGTGGCAGCTAACCTACAATGAGCAGTTCTTC.

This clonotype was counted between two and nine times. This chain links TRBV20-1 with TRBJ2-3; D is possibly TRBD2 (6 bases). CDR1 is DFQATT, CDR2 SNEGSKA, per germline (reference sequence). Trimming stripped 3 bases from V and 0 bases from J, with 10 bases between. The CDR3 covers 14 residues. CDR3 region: CSASRRGSTDTQYF. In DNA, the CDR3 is TGCAGTGCTAGTCGGCGGGGTAGCACAGATACGCAGTATTTT.

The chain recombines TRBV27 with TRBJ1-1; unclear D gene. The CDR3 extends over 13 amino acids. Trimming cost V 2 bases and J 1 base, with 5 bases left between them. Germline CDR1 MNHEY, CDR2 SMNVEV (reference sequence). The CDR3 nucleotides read TGTGCCAGCAGTTTAGCGGGGAACACTGAAGCTTTCTTT. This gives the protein CASSLAGNTEAFF.

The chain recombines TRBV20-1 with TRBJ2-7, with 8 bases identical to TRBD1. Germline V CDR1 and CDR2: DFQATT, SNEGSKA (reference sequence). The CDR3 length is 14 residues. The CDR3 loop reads CSGRTGPLLSEQYF. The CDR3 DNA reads TGCAGCGGCCGGACAGGGCCTCTGTTGAGCGAGCAGTACTTC.

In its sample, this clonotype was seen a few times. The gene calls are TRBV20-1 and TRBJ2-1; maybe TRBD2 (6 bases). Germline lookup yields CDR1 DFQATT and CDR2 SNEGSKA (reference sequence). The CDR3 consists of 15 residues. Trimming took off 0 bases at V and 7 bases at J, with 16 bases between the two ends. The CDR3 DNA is TGCAGTGCTAGAGATACAAAGGGGCGGGGAAATGAGCAGTTCTTC. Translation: CSARDTKGRGNEQFF.

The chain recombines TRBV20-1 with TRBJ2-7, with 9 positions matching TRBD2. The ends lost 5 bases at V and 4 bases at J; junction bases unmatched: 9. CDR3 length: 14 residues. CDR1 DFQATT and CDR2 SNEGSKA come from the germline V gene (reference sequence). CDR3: CSAPPVSGGYEQYF. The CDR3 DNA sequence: TGCAGTGCTCCGCCCGTTAGCGGGGGATACGAGCAGTACTTC.

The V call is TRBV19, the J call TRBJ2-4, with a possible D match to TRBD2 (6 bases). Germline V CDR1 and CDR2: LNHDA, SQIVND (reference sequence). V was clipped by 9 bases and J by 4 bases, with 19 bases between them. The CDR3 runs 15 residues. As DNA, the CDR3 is TGTGCCAGCCAAGGGCGGAGGGACCCAAAAAACATTCAGTACTTC. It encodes CASQGRRDPKNIQYF.